The 4 T cell receptor beta chains below come from one sample, sequenced in a study of blood T cell repertoires in COVID-19. Using immunoSEQ multiplex PCR, the repertoire was profiled, and TCRdb retains in-frame clones only, with some absent. The sample contains some 370,000 clones, roughly 90% of which appear only once. Material for sequencing was peripheral blood. These receptors originate from a man younger than 30 with active or convalescent COVID-19.

The chain recombines TRBV29-1 with TRBJ2-3; D uncertain. The V and J ends lost 5 bases and 6 bases respectively, with 27 bases between them. CDR1 SQVTM and CDR2 ANQGSEA come from the germline V gene. The CDR3 is 17 residues long. As DNA, the CDR3 is TGCAGCGTTAAACGAGGCGTTGCTTTCTCGACCAGTGATACGCAGTATTTT. Residues: CSVKRGVAFSTSDTQYF.

The chain joins TRBV19 to TRBJ2-5; 7 bases fit TRBD2. V dropped 4 bases and J dropped 4; count of bases not matched to a gene: 3. CDR3 length equals 13 residues. Germline V gene data show CDR1 as LNHDA and CDR2 as SQIVND (reference sequence). CDR3 in amino acids: CASSSPGGETQYF. The CDR3 bases are TGTGCCAGTAGTAGTCCGGGAGGAGAGACCCAGTACTTC.

This clone came up a few times. The chain joins TRBV19 to TRBJ2-7; 9 nucleotides agree with TRBD1. The germline CDR1 and CDR2 sequences are LNHDA and SQIVND (reference sequence). The junction had 13 bases not matched to a gene; V was cut back by 3 bases and J by 4 bases. CDR3 length: 17 residues. The chain's CDR3 is CASSITTGTGTVYEQYF. The CDR3 DNA follows: TGTGCCAGTAGTATCACCACCGGGACAGGGACGGTGTACGAGCAGTACTTC.

The rearrangement links TRBV5-1 to TRBJ2-1; 8 bases fit TRBD2. The CDR3 contains 16 residues. Germline V gene sequence: CDR1 SGHRS, CDR2 YFSETQ. V lost 4 bases to trimming and J lost 0 bases; unmatched junction nucleotides: 6. DNA of the CDR3: TGCGCCAGCAGCATTACCAGCGGGAGCTCCTACAATGAGCAGTTCTTC. It encodes CASSITSGSSYNEQFF. The full variable domain, its missing parts supplied by reference TRBV5-1 and TRBJ2-1, is KAGVTQTPRYLIKTRGQQVTLSCSPISGHRSVSWYQQTPGQGLQFLFEYFSETQRNKGNFPGRFSGRQFSNSRSEMNVSTLELGDSALYLCASSITSGSSYNEQFFGPGTRLTVL.